The 15 T cell receptor beta chains listed next were all sequenced from one sample in a study of monozygotic twins with inflammatory bowel disease. One entry per CDR3 protein, without DNA, is what TCRdb gives after re-calling the 5' RACE reads. The sample totals approximately 400,000 distinct CDR3 sequences; its top ten clones hold roughly 2.5%. The source material was blood. These receptor sequences come from a human donor with ulcerative colitis or Crohn's disease, or a healthy co-twin of an affected twin (not recorded which).

This sequence joins TRBV7-9 and TRBJ1-1; TCRdb's D call, TRBD1, is unchecked because there is no DNA. CDR1 and CDR2 (germline): SEHNR, FQNEAQ (reference sequence). The CDR3 runs 13 residues. CDR3 sequence: CASSQNRDTEAFF.

The chain uses TRBV20-1 and TRBJ2-5; with no DNA, the TCRdb D assignment of TRBD2 cannot be verified. The CDR3 loop spans 13 amino acids. Germline assignment: CDR1 DFQATT and CDR2 SNEGSKA (reference sequence). The CDR3 sequence is CSARGRGGETQYF.

The chain is built from TRBV20-1 and TRBJ2-5. The CDR3 extends over 13 amino acids. CDR1 and CDR2 from the germline V gene are DFQATT and SNEGSKA (reference sequence). The CDR3 is CSASVTNQETQYF.

The chain employs TRBV30 and TRBJ2-3; absent DNA, TCRdb's TRBD2 call cannot be checked. The germline V gene has CDR1 GTSNPN and CDR2 SVGIG (reference sequence). The CDR3 length is 17 residues. The CDR3: CAWTTGRLAGSTDTQYF.

V gene TRBV4-3 combines with J gene TRBJ1-5. CDR3 size: 16 residues. Looked up from germline, CDR1 is LGHNA and CDR2 is YSLEER. The CDR3 here is CASSQERGGFNQPQHF.

The J gene is TRBJ2-7, the V gene TRBV10-3; TCRdb designates TRBD2, a call that cannot be tested without DNA. The CDR3 runs to 16 residues. From germline, CDR1 is ENHRY and CDR2 SYGVKD. CDR3 amino acids: CAISERLAGVGYEQYF.

The CDR3 reads CASSLEGSSGANVLTF. The chain links TRBV5-1 to TRBJ2-6. The CDR3 has 16 amino acids. Germline loops: CDR1 SGHRS, CDR2 YFSETQ.

This rearrangement joins TRBV20-1 to TRBJ2-7. The CDR3 contains 13 residues. The V gene's germline CDR1 is DFQATT and CDR2 SNEGSKA (reference sequence). The CDR3 spells CSARGVPFYEQYF.

The chain recombines TRBV27 with TRBJ2-7; TCRdb gives TRBD1 as the D gene, but with no DNA this cannot be confirmed. From germline, CDR1 is MNHEY and CDR2 SMNVEV (reference sequence). The length of the CDR3 is 15 residues. CDR3 sequence: CASSLSGAGLYEQYF.

The rearrangement uses TRBV20-1 and TRBJ2-1; TCRdb names TRBD2, which stays unverified in the absence of DNA. The CDR3 consists of 14 residues. Germline CDR1 DFQATT, CDR2 SNEGSKA (reference sequence). The chain's CDR3 is CSARYLGGYNEQFF.

V usage is TRBV7-3 and J usage is TRBJ2-7; TCRdb calls TRBD1, which cannot be checked without DNA. Germline assignment: CDR1 SGHTA and CDR2 FQGTGA. This CDR3 has 13 residues. CDR3: CASSPSPSIEQYF.

The chain uses TRBV5-1 and TRBJ2-4. The length of the CDR3 is 14 residues. The germline V gene has CDR1 SGHRS and CDR2 YFSETQ. This CDR3 is CASLVQELQNIQYF.

This chain uses TRBV7-9 with TRBJ1-3; there is no DNA to check the TCRdb D call of TRBD1. In germline, CDR1 is SEHNR, CDR2 FQNEAQ (reference sequence). The CDR3 contains 15 residues. This CDR3 reads CASSLGAGSGNTIYF.

This sequence joins TRBV30 and TRBJ2-5; the TCRdb call, TRBD1, lacks DNA for checking. CDR3 length equals 13 residues. Germline lookup yields CDR1 GTSNPN and CDR2 SVGIG (reference sequence). The CDR3: CAWSPGDRETQYF.

The chain employs TRBV10-3 and TRBJ2-7; the TCRdb call, TRBD1, lacks DNA for checking. Germline V gene data show CDR1 as ENHRY and CDR2 as SYGVKD. CDR3 length equals 14 residues. CDR3 amino acids: CAISEGQGRYEQYF.